The rows below give T cell receptor beta chains drawn from one sample of a study of cytomegalovirus exposure and HLA in healthy donors. TCRdb's table, derived via immunoSEQ multiplex PCR, lists solely in-frame clones and lacks some. The sample consists of about 89,000 clones, about 76% of them appearing once. Sequenced material: PBMCs. The receptors were gathered from a man aged 25 to 40 in good health and CMV-seropositive. Each CDR3 is given with its conserved first and last residue. Each record gives: clone size, D gene, V gene, J gene, CDR3 DNA, CDR3 protein. A D gene is named only where the DNA matches it firmly. Rows give clone size only sometimes, using once, few, many, or a class for an expanded clone.

abundance: NA; d_gene: TRBD1; v_gene: TRBV7-9; j_gene: TRBJ2-3; CDR3nt: TGTGCCAGCAGCTCCATCGCCGGGACAGGGGTAACAGATACGCAGTATTTT; CDR3aa: CASSSIAGTGVTDTQYF
abundance: NA; d_gene: NA; v_gene: TRBV19; j_gene: TRBJ2-7; CDR3nt: TGTGCCAGTAGTATTGATTTTCAGTCAAGCTACGAGCAGTACTTC; CDR3aa: CASSIDFQSSYEQYF
abundance: NA; d_gene: NA; v_gene: TRBV10-1; j_gene: TRBJ1-5; CDR3nt: TGCGCCAGCAGCAGTGCGGGGGGCAATCAGCCCCAGCATTTT; CDR3aa: CASSSAGGNQPQHF
abundance: NA; d_gene: TRBD2; v_gene: TRBV19; j_gene: TRBJ2-7; CDR3nt: TGTGCCAGCCCCCGCGGGGGGCCTACCGGCGAGCAGTACTTC; CDR3aa: CASPRGGPTGEQYF
abundance: NA; d_gene: NA; v_gene: TRBV30; j_gene: TRBJ2-7; CDR3nt: TGTGCCTGGAGTGTAACCGGGTTAGGGCAGTACTTC; CDR3aa: CAWSVTGLGQYF
abundance: NA; d_gene: NA; v_gene: TRBV7-2; j_gene: TRBJ1-5; CDR3nt: TGTGCCAGCAGCTGGGCCCAGACAGGACCTCCTCAGCCCCAGCATTTT; CDR3aa: CASSWAQTGPPQPQHF
abundance: NA; d_gene: TRBD2; v_gene: TRBV6-1; j_gene: TRBJ2-7; CDR3nt: TGTGCCAGCAGTGGGGGACTAGCGAGCCACGAGCAGTACTTC; CDR3aa: CASSGGLASHEQYF
abundance: few; d_gene: NA; v_gene: TRBV11-1; j_gene: TRBJ1-1; CDR3nt: TGTGCCAGCAGCCCAGGTAGGCTTATGAACACTGAAGCTTTCTTT; CDR3aa: CASSPGRLMNTEAFF
abundance: NA; d_gene: NA; v_gene: TRBV4-2; j_gene: TRBJ1-3; CDR3nt: TGTGCCAGCAGCCAAGTTGGGCGGGGGCTCGGAAACACCATATATTTT; CDR3aa: CASSQVGRGLGNTIYF
abundance: few; d_gene: NA; v_gene: TRBV5-6; j_gene: TRBJ2-7; CDR3nt: TGTGCCAGCAGCTTGGCCAGCTACGAGCAGTACTTC; CDR3aa: CASSLASYEQYF
abundance: NA; d_gene: NA; v_gene: TRBV2; j_gene: TRBJ1-2; CDR3nt: TGTGCCAGCACCGACAGGCCGACCTATGGCTACACCTTC; CDR3aa: CASTDRPTYGYTF
abundance: NA; d_gene: TRBD1; v_gene: TRBV7-9; j_gene: TRBJ2-5; CDR3nt: TGTGCCAGCAGCAGCAGACAGGGATATCAAGAGACCCAGTACTTC; CDR3aa: CASSSRQGYQETQYF
abundance: NA; d_gene: TRBD1; v_gene: TRBV27; j_gene: TRBJ2-1; CDR3nt: TGTGCCAGCAGTTCCCGGGACAGGGGACACAATGAGCAGTTCTTC; CDR3aa: CASSSRDRGHNEQFF
abundance: NA; d_gene: TRBD2; v_gene: TRBV18; j_gene: TRBJ2-7; CDR3nt: TGTGCCAGCCCACAGGGACTAGCGGGGAACGAGCAGTACTTC; CDR3aa: CASPQGLAGNEQYF
abundance: once; d_gene: NA; v_gene: TRBV14; j_gene: TRBJ1-2; CDR3nt: TGTGCCAGCAGAGAGACTGGAGCTAACTATGGCTACACCTTC; CDR3aa: CASRETGANYGYTF
abundance: NA; d_gene: TRBD2; v_gene: TRBV2; j_gene: TRBJ2-1; CDR3nt: TGTGCCAGCAGTGTTGGGGCTAGCGGGGAAGGAGAACAGTTCTTC; CDR3aa: CASSVGASGEGEQFF
abundance: NA; d_gene: TRBD2; v_gene: TRBV28; j_gene: TRBJ2-3; CDR3nt: TGTGCCAGCAGTGGCACTAGCGGGGGCACAGATACGCAGTATTTT; CDR3aa: CASSGTSGGTDTQYF
abundance: NA; d_gene: NA; v_gene: TRBV4-3; j_gene: TRBJ2-7; CDR3nt: TGCGCCAGCAGCCAGGGGAAAGAGGGCGAGCAGTACTTC; CDR3aa: CASSQGKEGEQYF
abundance: NA; d_gene: TRBD2; v_gene: TRBV5-1; j_gene: TRBJ2-1; CDR3nt: TGCGCCAGCAGCTTGGTGGCTAGCGGGGGCCCCTACAATGAGCAGTTCTTC; CDR3aa: CASSLVASGGPYNEQFF
abundance: NA; d_gene: NA; v_gene: TRBV6-5; j_gene: TRBJ2-1; CDR3nt: TGTGCCAGCAGTTTGAGCGAGGGCTACAATGAGCAGTTCTTC; CDR3aa: CASSLSEGYNEQFF
abundance: NA; d_gene: NA; v_gene: TRBV18; j_gene: TRBJ1-4; CDR3nt: TGTGCCAGCTCAGTCAGGGAATACGAAAAACTGTTTTTT; CDR3aa: CASSVREYEKLFF
abundance: NA; d_gene: TRBD1; v_gene: TRBV4-1; j_gene: TRBJ2-3; CDR3nt: TGCGCCAGCAGCCTACTACAGGGGGATACGCAGTATTTT; CDR3aa: CASSLLQGDTQYF
abundance: NA; d_gene: NA; v_gene: TRBV7-9; j_gene: TRBJ1-6; CDR3nt: TGTGCCAGCAGCTTTAGTCAGGGGCCTAATTCACCCCTCCACTTT; CDR3aa: CASSFSQGPNSPLHF
abundance: NA; d_gene: NA; v_gene: TRBV2; j_gene: TRBJ1-6; CDR3nt: TGTGCCAGCCGGGAGGGGTGGGACAAGATAAGGCCCCTCCACTTT; CDR3aa: CASREGWDKIRPLHF
abundance: NA; d_gene: NA; v_gene: TRBV7-2; j_gene: TRBJ2-1; CDR3nt: TGTGCCAGCAGCTTAGTAGGGGGGGGGCAGGGCAATGAGCAGTTCTTC; CDR3aa: CASSLVGGGQGNEQFF
abundance: NA; d_gene: NA; v_gene: TRBV11-2; j_gene: TRBJ2-5; CDR3nt: TGTGCCAGCAGCTTCGTCCCGGGACAAGGGGAGACCCAGTACTTC; CDR3aa: CASSFVPGQGETQYF
abundance: NA; d_gene: TRBD1; v_gene: TRBV2; j_gene: TRBJ1-4; CDR3nt: TGTGCCAGCAGTGCCGGGGACAGGGGGAATGAAAAACTGTTTTTT; CDR3aa: CASSAGDRGNEKLFF
abundance: once; d_gene: NA; v_gene: TRBV2; j_gene: TRBJ2-7; CDR3nt: TGTGCCAGCATTTCCGACTTGCAGAAGCAGTACTTC; CDR3aa: CASISDLQKQYF
abundance: few; d_gene: NA; v_gene: TRBV5-1; j_gene: TRBJ1-1; CDR3nt: TGCGCCAGCAGCTTAGGAGCGGGGAATGAAGCTTTCTTT; CDR3aa: CASSLGAGNEAFF
abundance: few; d_gene: NA; v_gene: TRBV5-5; j_gene: TRBJ1-6; CDR3nt: TGTGCCAGCAGCCCGACAGTGTTTAATTCACCCCTCCACTTT; CDR3aa: CASSPTVFNSPLHF
abundance: NA; d_gene: NA; v_gene: TRBV15; j_gene: TRBJ1-5; CDR3nt: TGTGCCACCAGCAGAGGAAAATCGGGGGGCGCGGGATACAATCAGCCCCAGCATTTT; CDR3aa: CATSRGKSGGAGYNQPQHF
abundance: NA; d_gene: NA; v_gene: TRBV7-2; j_gene: TRBJ2-7; CDR3nt: TGTGCCAGCAGCTTAATGGGCGGGCTATCCTACGAGCAGTACTTC; CDR3aa: CASSLMGGLSYEQYF
abundance: NA; d_gene: TRBD1; v_gene: TRBV7-9; j_gene: TRBJ1-2; CDR3nt: TGTGCCAGCAGCCTCGCCGGGACAGACATCTATGGCTACACCTTC; CDR3aa: CASSLAGTDIYGYTF
abundance: NA; d_gene: NA; v_gene: TRBV4-2; j_gene: TRBJ1-3; CDR3nt: TGTGCCAGCAGCCAAGATACCCCGAGCTCTGGAAACACCATATATTTT; CDR3aa: CASSQDTPSSGNTIYF
abundance: NA; d_gene: TRBD1; v_gene: TRBV9; j_gene: TRBJ1-4; CDR3nt: TGTGCCAGCAGCGTAGCTGCAGGGGGCGGTGAAAAACTGTTTTTT; CDR3aa: CASSVAAGGGEKLFF
abundance: once; d_gene: NA; v_gene: TRBV10-3; j_gene: TRBJ1-2; CDR3nt: TGTGCCATCAGTAGACAGAACGATGGCTACACCTTC; CDR3aa: CAISRQNDGYTF
abundance: NA; d_gene: TRBD1; v_gene: TRBV19; j_gene: TRBJ2-1; CDR3nt: TGTGCCAGTAGTCCTATTCCGGGACAGGGTTCCTACAATGAGCAGTTCTTC; CDR3aa: CASSPIPGQGSYNEQFF
abundance: NA; d_gene: NA; v_gene: TRBV5-5; j_gene: TRBJ2-3; CDR3nt: TGTGCCAGCAGCTGGGACGGGACTCCGCCGCAGTATTTT; CDR3aa: CASSWDGTPPQYF
abundance: NA; d_gene: NA; v_gene: TRBV10-3; j_gene: TRBJ1-4; CDR3nt: TGTGCCATCAGTGATCAAGCGGAAAAACTGTTTTTT; CDR3aa: CAISDQAEKLFF
abundance: NA; d_gene: NA; v_gene: TRBV5-1; j_gene: TRBJ2-1; CDR3nt: TGCGCCAGCAGCGCGAGCTATTCCTACAATGAGCAGTTCTTC; CDR3aa: CASSASYSYNEQFF
abundance: NA; d_gene: NA; v_gene: TRBV12-5; j_gene: TRBJ2-5; CDR3nt: TGTGCTAGTGGTTTGTGGACAGAGCAAGAGACCCAGTACTTC; CDR3aa: CASGLWTEQETQYF
abundance: NA; d_gene: TRBD1; v_gene: TRBV6-5; j_gene: TRBJ2-7; CDR3nt: TGTGCCAGCAGTTACTCGACAGGGGACCCCTACGAGCAGTACTTC; CDR3aa: CASSYSTGDPYEQYF